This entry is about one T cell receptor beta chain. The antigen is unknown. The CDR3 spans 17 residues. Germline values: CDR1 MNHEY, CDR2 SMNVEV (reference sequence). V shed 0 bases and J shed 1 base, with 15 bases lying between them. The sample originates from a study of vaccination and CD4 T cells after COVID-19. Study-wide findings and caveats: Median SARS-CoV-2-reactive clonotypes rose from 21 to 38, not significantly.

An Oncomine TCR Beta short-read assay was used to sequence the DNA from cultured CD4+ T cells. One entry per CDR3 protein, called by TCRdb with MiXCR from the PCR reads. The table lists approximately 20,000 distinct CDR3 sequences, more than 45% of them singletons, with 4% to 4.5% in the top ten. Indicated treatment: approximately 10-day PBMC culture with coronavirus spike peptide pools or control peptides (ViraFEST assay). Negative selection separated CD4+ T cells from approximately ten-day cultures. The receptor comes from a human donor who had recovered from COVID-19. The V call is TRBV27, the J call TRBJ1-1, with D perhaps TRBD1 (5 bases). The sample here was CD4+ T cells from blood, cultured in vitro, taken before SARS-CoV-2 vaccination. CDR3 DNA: TGTGCCAGCAGTTTATCTTGGGGGGGGTCGGCGAACACTGAAGCTTTCTTT. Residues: CASSLSWGGSANTEAFF.